This T cell receptor beta chain was profiled in a study of CD8+CD57+ T cells in acquired aplastic anemia. Patients chosen for sequencing had shown CD8+CD57+ cell expansion by flow cytometry. The patients all had a severe acquired aplastic anemia diagnosis. Profiles of TCR beta VDJ and CDR3 were generated from a genomic DNA template. From the reads, TCRdb called clonotypes with MiXCR, one entry per CDR3 protein. The sample has 150,000 to 200,000 distinct CDR3 sequences, around 48% seen once. V was pared by 2 bases and J by 3 bases, with 6 bases of the junction left unmatched. The CDR3 length is 17 residues. CDR1 and CDR2 from the germline V gene are MGHDK and SYGVNS.

Sequencing used sorted CD4+, CD8+, or CD8+CD57+ T cells (not recorded which) from PBMCs. The receptor was derived from a human donor with aplastic anemia. The chain carries TRBV25-1 and TRBJ2-3; 12 bases match TRBD2. As DNA, the CDR3 is TGTGCCAGCAGTGAAGCTCTAGCGGGAGGGAGAACAGATACGCAGTATTTT. Amino acid sequence: CASSEALAGGRTDTQYF.